This T cell receptor beta chain was retrieved from a study of blood T cell repertoires in COVID-19. Study-wide context: Samples of COVID-19 (acute and convalescent) were obtained from the United States, Italy and Spain. From T cells, B-cell-depleted T cells, or PBMCs came the material, which was cDNA or gDNA.

The method was immunoSEQ multiplex PCR; TCRdb's version includes in-frame clones alone and lacks a portion of them. Among some 50,000 clones listed, 90% were seen once. Germline V gene lookup returns CDR1 SEHNR and CDR2 FQNEAQ (reference sequence). The CDR3 is 17 amino acids. J gave up 2 bases and V 0 bases, and 6 bases lay outside the gene matches. This chain connects TRBV7-9 to TRBJ2-3; 9 positions match TRBD1. This sequence originates from a man aged 40-49 years with acute or convalescent COVID-19. The sample was peripheral blood. The CDR3 here is CASSLARTGVVTDTQYF. CDR3 coding DNA: TGTGCCAGCAGCTTAGCCCGGACAGGGGTGGTCACAGATACGCAGTATTTT.